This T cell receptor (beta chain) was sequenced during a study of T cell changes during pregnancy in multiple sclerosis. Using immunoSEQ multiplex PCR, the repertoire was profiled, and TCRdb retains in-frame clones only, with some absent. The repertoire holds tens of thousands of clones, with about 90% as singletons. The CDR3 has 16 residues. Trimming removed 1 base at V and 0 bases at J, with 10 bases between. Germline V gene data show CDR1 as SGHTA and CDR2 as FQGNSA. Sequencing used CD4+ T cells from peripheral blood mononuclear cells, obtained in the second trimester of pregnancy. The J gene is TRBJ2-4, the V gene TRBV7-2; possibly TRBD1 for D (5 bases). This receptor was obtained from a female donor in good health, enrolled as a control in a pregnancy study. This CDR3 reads CASSLGETAAKNIQYF. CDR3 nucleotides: TGTGCCAGCAGCTTAGGAGAGACAGCAGCCAAAAACATTCAGTACTTC.